The subject of this entry is one T cell receptor (beta chain). Its antigen is as yet unknown. These data belong to a study of cytomegalovirus exposure and HLA in healthy donors. The CDR3 consists of 17 residues. Germline V gives CDR1 MGHRA, CDR2 YSYEKL. J was trimmed by 5 bases and V by 0 bases; bases with no gene match: 10. In the PCR, 60 Vbeta and 13 Jbeta primers were used. The repertoire was sequenced with immunoSEQ multiplex PCR; TCRdb's copy has only in-frame clones and lacks some. The table has approximately 120,000 clones, roughly three quarters seen once; the top ten hold 10% to 15%. Study-level findings and limits: HLA allele associations emerged for some 16,000 TCR beta sequences in a later analysis, at 0.05 false discovery rate. For most TCR beta V segments, an earlier analysis put the productive rate at about 87% or about 30% of the time. Later on, analysis showed that most CMV-associated TCR beta chains appeared to be HLA-restricted.

This TCR came from a middle-aged woman in good health and CMV-seropositive. V and J are TRBV4-1 and TRBJ2-3, with TRBD1 matching over 8 bases. Sequenced input: PBMCs. The CDR3 DNA reads as TGCGCCAGCAGCCAAGAGGGGCAGGGGGCCTTGCGAGATACGCAGTATTTT. Its protein product is CASSQEGQGALRDTQYF.